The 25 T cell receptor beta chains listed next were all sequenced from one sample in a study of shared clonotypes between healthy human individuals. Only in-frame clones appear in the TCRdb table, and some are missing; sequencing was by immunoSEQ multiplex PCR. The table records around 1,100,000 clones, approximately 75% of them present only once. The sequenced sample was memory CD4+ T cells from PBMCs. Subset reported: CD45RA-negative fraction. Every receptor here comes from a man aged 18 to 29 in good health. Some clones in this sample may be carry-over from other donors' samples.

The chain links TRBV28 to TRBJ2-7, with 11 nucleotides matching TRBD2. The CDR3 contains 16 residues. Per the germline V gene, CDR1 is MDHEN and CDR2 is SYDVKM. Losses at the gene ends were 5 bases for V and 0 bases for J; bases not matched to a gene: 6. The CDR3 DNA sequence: TGTGCCAGCAGTGGGATTGGGACTAGCGGCTCCTACGAGCAGTACTTC. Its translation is CASSGIGTSGSYEQYF. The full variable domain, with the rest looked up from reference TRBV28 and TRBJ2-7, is DVKVTQSSRYLVKRTGEKVFLECVQDMDHENMFWYRQDPGLGLRLIYFSYDVKMKEKGDIPEGYSVSREKKERFSLILESASTNQTSMYLCASSGIGTSGSYEQYFGPGTRLTVT.

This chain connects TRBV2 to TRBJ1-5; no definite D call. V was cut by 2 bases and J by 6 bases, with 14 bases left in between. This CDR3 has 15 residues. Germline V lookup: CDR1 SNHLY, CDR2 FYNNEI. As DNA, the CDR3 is TGTGCCAGCAGTGAATATCTGGGTTCGGGTCAGCCCCAGCATTTT. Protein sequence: CASSEYLGSGQPQHF.

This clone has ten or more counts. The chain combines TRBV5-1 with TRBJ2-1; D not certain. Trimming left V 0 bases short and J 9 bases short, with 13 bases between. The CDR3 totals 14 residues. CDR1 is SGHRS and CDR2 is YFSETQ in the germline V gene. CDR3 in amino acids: CASSLVQKGFEQFF. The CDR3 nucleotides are TGCGCCAGCAGCTTGGTCCAGAAAGGGTTTGAGCAGTTCTTC.

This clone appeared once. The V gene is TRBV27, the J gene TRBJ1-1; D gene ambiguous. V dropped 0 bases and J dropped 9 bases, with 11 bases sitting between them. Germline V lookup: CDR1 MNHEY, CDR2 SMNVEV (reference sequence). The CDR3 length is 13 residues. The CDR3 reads CASSLSVGFQAFF. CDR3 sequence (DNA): TGTGCCAGCAGTTTATCGGTTGGATTTCAAGCTTTCTTT.

The DNA of the CDR3 is TGTGCCAGTAGTATTAGGGGACGGATCTCTGGGGCCAACGTCCTGACTTTC. Its translation: CASSIRGRISGANVLTF. V usage is TRBV19 and J usage is TRBJ2-6, with D perhaps matching TRBD1 or TRBD2 (5 bases each). The CDR3 totals 17 residues. V lost 3 bases to trimming and J lost 0 bases, with 12 bases between them. CDR1 and CDR2 from the germline V gene are LNHDA and SQIVND (reference sequence).

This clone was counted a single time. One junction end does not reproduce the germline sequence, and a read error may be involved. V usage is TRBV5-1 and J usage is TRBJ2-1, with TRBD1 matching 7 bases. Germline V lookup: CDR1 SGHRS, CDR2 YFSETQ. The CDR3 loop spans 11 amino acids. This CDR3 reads CASSPDRERVF. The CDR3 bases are TGCGCCAGCAGCCCTGACAGGGAAAGGGTCTTC.

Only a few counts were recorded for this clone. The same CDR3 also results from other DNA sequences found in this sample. The CDR3 sequence: CSVAGGSEAFF. The CDR3 DNA follows: TGCAGCGTGGCAGGGGGCTCTGAAGCTTTCTTT. The chain couples TRBV29-1 to TRBJ1-1, with 8 bases aligning to TRBD1. The CDR3 sequence is 11 residues long. The germline V gene encodes CDR1 SQVTM and CDR2 ANQGSEA. With 6 bases clipped from V and 6 bases from J, the junction kept 3 bases outside the gene matches.

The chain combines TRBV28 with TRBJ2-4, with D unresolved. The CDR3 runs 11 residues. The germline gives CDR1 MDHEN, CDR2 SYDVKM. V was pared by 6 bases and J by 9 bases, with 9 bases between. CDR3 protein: CASRRSGIQYF. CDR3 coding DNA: TGTGCCAGCAGGCGCTCGGGCATTCAGTACTTC. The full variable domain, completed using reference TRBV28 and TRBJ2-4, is DVKVTQSSRYLVKRTGEKVFLECVQDMDHENMFWYRQDPGLGLRLIYFSYDVKMKEKGDIPEGYSVSREKKERFSLILESASTNQTSMYLCASRRSGIQYFGAGTRLSVL.

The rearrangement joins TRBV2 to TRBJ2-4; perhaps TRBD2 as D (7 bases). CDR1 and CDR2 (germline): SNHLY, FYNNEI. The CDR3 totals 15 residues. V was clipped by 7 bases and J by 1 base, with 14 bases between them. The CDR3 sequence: CASTQGGAAKNIQYF. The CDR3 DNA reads TGTGCCAGCACTCAAGGGGGGGCCGCCAAAAACATTCAGTACTTC.

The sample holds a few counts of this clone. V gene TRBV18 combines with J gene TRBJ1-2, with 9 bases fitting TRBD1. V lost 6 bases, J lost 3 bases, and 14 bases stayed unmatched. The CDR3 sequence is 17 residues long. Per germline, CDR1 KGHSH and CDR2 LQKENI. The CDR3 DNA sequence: TGTGCCAGCTCGATCAGGACAGGGGACCCCACAGACTATGGCTACACCTTC. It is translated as CASSIRTGDPTDYGYTF.

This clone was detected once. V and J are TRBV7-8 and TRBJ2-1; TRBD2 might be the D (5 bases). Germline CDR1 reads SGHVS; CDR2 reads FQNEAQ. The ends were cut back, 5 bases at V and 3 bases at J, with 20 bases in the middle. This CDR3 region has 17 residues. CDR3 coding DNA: TGTGCCAGCAGCATATCAGCAGCCCTAGCACACTACAATGAGCAGTTCTTC. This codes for CASSISAALAHYNEQFF.

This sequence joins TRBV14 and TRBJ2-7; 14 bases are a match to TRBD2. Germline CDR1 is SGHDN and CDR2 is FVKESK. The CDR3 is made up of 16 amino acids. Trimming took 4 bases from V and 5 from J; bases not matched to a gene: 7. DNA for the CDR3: TGTGCCAGCAGCCGACGGACTAGCGGGAGGCTCAACGAGCAGTACTTC. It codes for CASSRRTSGRLNEQYF.

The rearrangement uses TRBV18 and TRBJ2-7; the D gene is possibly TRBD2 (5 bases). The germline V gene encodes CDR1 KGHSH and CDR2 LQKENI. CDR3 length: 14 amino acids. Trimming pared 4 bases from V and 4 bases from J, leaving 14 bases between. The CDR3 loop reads CASSRSQSGYEQYF. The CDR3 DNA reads TGTGCCAGCTCACGATCACAATCGGGGTACGAGCAGTACTTC. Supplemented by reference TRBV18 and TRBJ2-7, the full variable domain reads NAGVMQNPRHLVRRRGQEARLRCSPMKGHSHVYWYRQLPEEGLKFMVYLQKENIIDESGMPKERFSAEFPKEGPSILRIQQVVRGDSAAYFCASSRSQSGYEQYFGPGTRLTVT.

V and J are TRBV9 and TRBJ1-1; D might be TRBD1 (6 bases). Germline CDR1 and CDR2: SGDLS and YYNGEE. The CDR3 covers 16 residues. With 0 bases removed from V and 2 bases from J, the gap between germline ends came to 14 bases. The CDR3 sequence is CASSVAGQGINTEAFF. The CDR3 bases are TGTGCCAGCAGCGTAGCAGGCCAGGGGATAAACACTGAAGCTTTCTTT.

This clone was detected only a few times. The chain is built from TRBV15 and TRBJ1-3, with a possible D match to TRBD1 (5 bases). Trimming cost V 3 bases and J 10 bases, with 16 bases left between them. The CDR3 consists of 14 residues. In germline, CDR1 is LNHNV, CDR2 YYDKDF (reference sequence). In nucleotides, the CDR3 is TGTGCCACCAGCAGGGGGCTCGCTGGGGGGACCATATATTTT. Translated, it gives CATSRGLAGGTIYF.

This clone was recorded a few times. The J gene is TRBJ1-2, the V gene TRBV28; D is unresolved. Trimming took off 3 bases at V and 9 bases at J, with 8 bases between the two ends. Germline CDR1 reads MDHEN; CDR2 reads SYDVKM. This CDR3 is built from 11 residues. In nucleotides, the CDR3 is TGTGCCAGCAGTTTGATGGGGAGCTACACCTTC. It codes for CASSLMGSYTF.

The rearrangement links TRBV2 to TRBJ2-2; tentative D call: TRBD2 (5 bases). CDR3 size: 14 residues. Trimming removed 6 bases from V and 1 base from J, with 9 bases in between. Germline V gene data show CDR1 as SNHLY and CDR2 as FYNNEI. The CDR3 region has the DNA TGTGCCAGCAGCGAAACTAGGAACACCGGGGAGCTGTTTTTT. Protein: CASSETRNTGELFF.

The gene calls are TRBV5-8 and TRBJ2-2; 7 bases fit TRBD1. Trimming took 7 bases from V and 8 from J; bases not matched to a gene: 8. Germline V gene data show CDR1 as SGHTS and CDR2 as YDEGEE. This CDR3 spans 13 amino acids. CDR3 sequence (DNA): TGTGCCAGCGGACACAGGGGTGGGGGGGAGCTGTTTTTT. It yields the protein CASGHRGGGELFF. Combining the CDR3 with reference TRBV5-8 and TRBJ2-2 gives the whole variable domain EAGVTQSPTHLIKTRGQQATLRCSPISGHTSVYWYQQALGLGLQFLLWYDEGEERNRGNFPPRFSGRQFPNYSSELNVNALELEDSALYLCASGHRGGGELFFGEGSRLTVL.

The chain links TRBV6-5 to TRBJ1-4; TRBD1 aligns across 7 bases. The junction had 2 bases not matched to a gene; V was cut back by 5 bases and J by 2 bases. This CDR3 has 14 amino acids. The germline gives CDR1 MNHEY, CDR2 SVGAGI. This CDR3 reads CASSGQATNEKLFF. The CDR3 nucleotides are TGTGCCAGCAGTGGACAGGCGACTAATGAAAAACTGTTTTTT.

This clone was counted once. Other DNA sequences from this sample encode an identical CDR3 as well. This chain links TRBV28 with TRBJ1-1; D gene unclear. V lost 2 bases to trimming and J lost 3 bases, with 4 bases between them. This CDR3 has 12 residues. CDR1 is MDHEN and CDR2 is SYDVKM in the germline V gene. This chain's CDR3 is CASSLGYTEAFF. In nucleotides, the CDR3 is TGTGCCAGCAGTTTAGGATACACTGAAGCTTTCTTT. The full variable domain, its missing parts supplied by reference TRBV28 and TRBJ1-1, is DVKVTQSSRYLVKRTGEKVFLECVQDMDHENMFWYRQDPGLGLRLIYFSYDVKMKEKGDIPEGYSVSREKKERFSLILESASTNQTSMYLCASSLGYTEAFFGQGTRLTVV.

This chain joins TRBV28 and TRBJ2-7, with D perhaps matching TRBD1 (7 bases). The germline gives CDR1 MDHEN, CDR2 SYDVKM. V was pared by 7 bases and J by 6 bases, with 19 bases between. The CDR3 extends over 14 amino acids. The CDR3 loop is CASTSPQGGSEQYF. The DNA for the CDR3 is TGTGCCAGCACCTCACCCCAGGGGGGTAGCGAGCAGTACTTC.

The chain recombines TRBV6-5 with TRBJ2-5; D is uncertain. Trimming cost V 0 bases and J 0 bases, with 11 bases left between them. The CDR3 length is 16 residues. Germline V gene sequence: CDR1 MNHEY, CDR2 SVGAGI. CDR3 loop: CASSYSNLMYQETQYF. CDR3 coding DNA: TGTGCCAGCAGTTACTCTAACCTGATGTACCAAGAGACCCAGTACTTC.

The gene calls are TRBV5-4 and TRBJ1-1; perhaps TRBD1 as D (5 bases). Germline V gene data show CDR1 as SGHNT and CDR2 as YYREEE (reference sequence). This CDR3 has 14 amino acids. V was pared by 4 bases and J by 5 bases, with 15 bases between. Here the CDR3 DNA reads TGTGCCAGCAGCCCCGAGGGGCCGGGGACTGAAGCTTTCTTT. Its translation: CASSPEGPGTEAFF. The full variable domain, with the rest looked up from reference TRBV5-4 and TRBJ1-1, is ETGVTQSPTHLIKTRGQQVTLRCSSQSGHNTVSWYQQALGQGPQFIFQYYREEENGRGNFPPRFSGLQFPNYSSELNVNALELDDSALYLCASSPEGPGTEAFFGQGTRLTVV.

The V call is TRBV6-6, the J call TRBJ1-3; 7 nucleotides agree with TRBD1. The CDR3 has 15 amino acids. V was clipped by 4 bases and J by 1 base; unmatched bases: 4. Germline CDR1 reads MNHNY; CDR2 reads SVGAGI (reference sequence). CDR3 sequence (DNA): TGTGCCAGCAGTTCGACAGGGTTTTCTGGAAACACCATATATTTT. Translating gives CASSSTGFSGNTIYF.

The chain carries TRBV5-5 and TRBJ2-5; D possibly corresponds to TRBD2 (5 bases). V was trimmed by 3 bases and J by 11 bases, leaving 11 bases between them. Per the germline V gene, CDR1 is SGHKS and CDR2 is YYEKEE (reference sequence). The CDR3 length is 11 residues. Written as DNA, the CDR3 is TGTGCCAGCAGCTCCTTTGGGGAGCAGTACTTC. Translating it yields CASSSFGEQYF.